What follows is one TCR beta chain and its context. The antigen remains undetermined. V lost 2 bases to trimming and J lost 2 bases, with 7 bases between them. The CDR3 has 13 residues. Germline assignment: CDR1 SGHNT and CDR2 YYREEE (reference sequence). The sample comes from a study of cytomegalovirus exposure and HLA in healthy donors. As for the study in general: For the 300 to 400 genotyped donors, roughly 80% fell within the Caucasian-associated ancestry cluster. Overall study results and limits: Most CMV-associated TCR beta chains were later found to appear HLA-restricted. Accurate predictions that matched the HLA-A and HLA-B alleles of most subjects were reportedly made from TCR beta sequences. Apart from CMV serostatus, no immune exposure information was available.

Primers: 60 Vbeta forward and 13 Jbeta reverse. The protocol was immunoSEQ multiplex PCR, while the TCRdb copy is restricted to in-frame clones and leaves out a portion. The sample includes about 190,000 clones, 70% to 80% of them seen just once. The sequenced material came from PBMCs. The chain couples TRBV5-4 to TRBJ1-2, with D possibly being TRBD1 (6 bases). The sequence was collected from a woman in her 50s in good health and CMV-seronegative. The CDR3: CASSLRGNYGYTF. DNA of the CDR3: TGTGCCAGCAGCTTAAGGGGGAACTATGGCTACACCTTC.